A single TCR beta chain is shown here with its context. Libraries were prepared by immunoSEQ multiplex PCR; TCRdb keeps only in-frame clonotypes and omits some of them. The sample carries about 59,000 clones, about 80% recorded once. This sample is drawn from a study of radiotherapy plus CTLA-4 blockade in lung cancer. Across the study: Roughly a sixth of enrolled patients responded objectively, and approximately 30% had disease control.

Germline-derived CDR1 and CDR2 are SGHAT and FQNNGV. This CDR3 has 14 residues. V gene TRBV11-2 combines with J gene TRBJ2-5; 7 nucleotides line up with TRBD1. The assigned J gene may be wrong: the sequence end matches TRBJ2-7 better. Material: peripheral blood, obtained from a patient treated with radiotherapy plus ipilimumab. The TCR comes from a human donor with non-small cell lung cancer whose response to radiotherapy plus ipilimumab could not be evaluated. The CDR3, as DNA: TGTGCCAGCAGCTTATGGGGACAGACCTACGAGCAGTACTTC. This sequence encodes CASSLWGQTYEQYF.